These 17 T cell receptor beta chains were all obtained from the same sample, sequenced in a study of yellow fever vaccine responses in identical twins. TCRdb itself ran the RT-PCR reads through MiXCR, one entry per CDR3 protein. Among several hundred distinct CDR3 sequences listed, around four fifths were seen once. Sequencing was performed on T cells from blood (PBMCs), unsorted or a sorted subset (not recorded which), taken before or after yellow fever vaccination (not recorded which). These TCRs come from a woman aged 18 to 35 who received the yellow fever vaccine.

The rearrangement uses TRBV5-6 and TRBJ1-2; D unresolved. The germline V and J ends were trimmed by 0 bases and 4 bases, with 7 bases remaining between them. The CDR3 spans 13 residues. Looked up from germline, CDR1 is SGHDT and CDR2 is YYEEEE. The DNA of the CDR3 is TGTGCCAGCAGCTTGGTAGGGTCCTATGGCTACACCTTC. Translating it yields CASSLVGSYGYTF.

The chain joins TRBV7-6 to TRBJ2-7; D uncertain. This CDR3 spans 12 amino acids. V lost 1 base, J lost 0 bases, and 1 base lay in between. Germline CDR1 reads SGHVS; CDR2 reads FNYEAQ. The CDR3 DNA is TGTGCCAGCAGCTTAGGCTCCTACGAGCAGTACTTC. Translation gives CASSLGSYEQYF.

The gene calls are TRBV6-1 and TRBJ1-5; a possible D gene is TRBD1 (5 bases). The CDR3 length is 16 residues. Germline assignment: CDR1 MNHNS and CDR2 SASEGT. Deletions cut 5 bases from V and 0 bases from J, with 14 bases between. The CDR3 loop is CASSQGGTYSNQPQHF. In DNA form, the CDR3 reads TGTGCCAGCAGTCAGGGAGGGACCTATAGCAATCAGCCCCAGCATTTT.

The chain combines TRBV10-3 with TRBJ2-1; possibly TRBD2 for D (6 bases). Germline loops: CDR1 ENHRY, CDR2 SYGVKD. Trimming removed 3 bases at V and 5 bases at J, with 17 bases between. The CDR3 length is 16 residues. CDR3: CAISDSTQRANNEQFF. CDR3 DNA sequence: TGTGCCATCAGTGATTCGACTCAGCGGGCGAACAATGAGCAGTTCTTC.

The rearrangement links TRBV10-1 to TRBJ2-2; D unresolved. The CDR3 is 12 amino acids. The germline gives CDR1 WNHNN, CDR2 SYGVQD (reference sequence). V shed 3 bases and J shed 8 bases, with 7 bases lying between them. The CDR3 DNA reads TGCGCCAGCAGTGACTTTCTAGGGGAGCTGTTTTTT. It codes for CASSDFLGELFF.

The chain combines TRBV12-3 or TRBV12-4 with TRBJ2-2, with a weak D call TRBD2 (5 bases). Trimming cost V 7 bases and J 1 base, with 13 bases left between them. The length of the CDR3 is 15 residues. The DNA for the CDR3 is TGTGCCAGCACCTCAGGTCGGGGGAACACCGGGGAGCTGTTTTTT. Translating it yields CASTSGRGNTGELFF.

CDR3 sequence reads: CSVVSDSNTEAFF. In DNA form, the CDR3 reads TGCAGCGTTGTTAGTGATTCTAACACTGAAGCTTTCTTT. The rearrangement uses TRBV29-1 and TRBJ1-1; D call uncertain. Germline lookup yields CDR1 SQVTM and CDR2 ANQGSEA. Trimming removed 4 bases at V and 2 bases at J, with 11 bases between. CDR3 length equals 13 residues.

V usage is TRBV10-1 and J usage is TRBJ1-2; no clear D. Looked up from germline, CDR1 is WNHNN and CDR2 is SYGVQD (reference sequence). The CDR3 is made up of 14 amino acids. V was trimmed by 2 bases and J by 0 bases, leaving 7 bases between them. The CDR3 region is CASSETRANYGYTF. CDR3 DNA sequence: TGCGCCAGCAGTGAGACCAGAGCTAACTATGGCTACACCTTC.

This clonotype came up a few times. The chain couples TRBV11-3 to TRBJ2-2; no clear D gene. CDR1 is SGHNT and CDR2 is YENEEA in the germline V gene. The CDR3 is made up of 16 amino acids. V lost 5 bases and J 1 base, leaving 14 bases between the germline ends. DNA for the CDR3: TGTGCCAGCAGCCGCCGCCACCTAGGGAACACCGGGGAGCTGTTTTTT. This sequence encodes CASSRRHLGNTGELFF.

V usage is TRBV27 and J usage is TRBJ1-1, with D perhaps TRBD1 (6 bases). The germline CDR1 and CDR2 sequences are MNHEY and SMNVEV (reference sequence). Trimming removed 6 bases at V and 8 bases at J, with 10 bases between. The CDR3 length is 11 residues. The CDR3 nucleotides are TGTGCCAGCAGCCGCGGACAGGAAGCTTTCTTT. This translates into CASSRGQEAFF.

Only one count was recorded for this clonotype. The gene calls are TRBV18 and TRBJ1-2; D is possibly TRBD1 (5 bases). V was shortened by 3 bases and J by 5 bases, with 7 bases between the two germline ends. The CDR3 covers 12 residues. The germline CDR1 and CDR2 sequences are KGHSH and LQKENI. CDR3 in amino acids: CASSPGGYGYTF. The DNA of the CDR3 is TGTGCCAGCTCACCCGGGGGATATGGCTACACCTTC.

V and J are TRBV20-1 and TRBJ2-3; 11 bases map to TRBD2. CDR3 length: 15 amino acids. V shed 6 bases, J shed 3 bases, and the junction held 8 bases outside the gene matches. CDR1 and CDR2 from the germline V gene are DFQATT and SNEGSKA (reference sequence). This chain's CDR3 is CSAIRTSGWTDTQYF. As DNA, the CDR3 is TGCAGTGCCATCAGGACTAGCGGGTGGACAGATACGCAGTATTTT.

J is TRBJ2-7 and V is TRBV7-6, with 7 bases fitting TRBD1. From germline, CDR1 is SGHVS and CDR2 FNYEAQ. The CDR3 has 13 residues. The V and J ends lost 3 bases and 6 bases, in that order; junction bases with no gene match: 5. For the CDR3, the DNA is TGTGCCAGCAGCTTGCCGGGACAGACCGAGCAGTACTTC. Protein product: CASSLPGQTEQYF.

This rearrangement joins TRBV7-8 to TRBJ2-7, with TRBD1 matching 8 bases. Germline V gene sequence: CDR1 SGHVS, CDR2 FQNEAQ. V lost 5 bases and J lost 7; bases outside the gene matches: 4. There are 12 residues in the CDR3. CDR3 in amino acids: CASSGQGREQYV. In DNA, the CDR3 is TGTGCCAGCAGCGGACAGGGAAGAGAGCAGTACGTC.

CDR3 amino acids: CASSLNRDQPQHF. In nucleotides, the CDR3 is TGTGCCAGCAGCCTTAACAGGGACCAGCCCCAGCATTTT. The chain uses TRBV12-3 or TRBV12-4 and TRBJ1-5; tentatively, D is TRBD1 (6 bases). Trimming took off 6 bases at V and 7 bases at J, with 13 bases between the two ends. CDR3 length: 13 residues.

The chain carries TRBV10-3 and TRBJ1-2; a weak D match, TRBD1 (5 bases). This CDR3 contains 16 residues. Germline V CDR1 and CDR2: ENHRY, SYGVKD. The ends were cut back, 0 bases at V and 6 bases at J, with 17 bases in the middle. The CDR3 DNA reads TGTGCCATCAGTGAGTCGACTCTAGACAGTGGAGATGGCTACACCTTC. It translates to CAISESTLDSGDGYTF.

The J gene is TRBJ1-2, the V gene TRBV6-1; 9 bases agree with TRBD1. The CDR3 totals 13 residues. V gave up 6 bases and J gave up 6 bases; unmatched junction bases: 5. The germline CDR1 and CDR2 sequences are MNHNS and SASEGT. The CDR3 is CASSTDRGHGYTF. The CDR3 DNA sequence: TGTGCCAGCAGCACGGACAGGGGACATGGCTACACCTTC.